The 28 T cell receptor beta chains presented below share a single source sample, sequenced in a study of early T cells in non-severe SARS-CoV-2 infection. Each CDR3 protein is one row after TCRdb ran MiXCR on the 5' RACE reads. The sample contains 83,000 or so distinct CDR3 sequences, about 10% of which appear only once. Sequenced here: whole blood, sampled at baseline. The receptors come from an adult who was a healthcare worker with PCR-confirmed SARS-CoV-2 infection or an uninfected control (not recorded which).

There are a few counts of this clonotype. The CDR3 sequence is CASSLEGTGGSGTEAFF. The CDR3, as DNA: TGTGCCAGCAGTTTAGAGGGGACGGGGGGATCGGGCACTGAAGCTTTCTTT. V and J are TRBV28 and TRBJ1-1, with TRBD1 as a possible D gene (5 bases). The CDR3 length is 17 residues. Trimming cost V 2 bases and J 4 bases, with 20 bases left between them. CDR1 is MDHEN, CDR2 SYDVKM, per germline.

This clonotype was observed a few times. The chain links TRBV10-2 to TRBJ2-5, with D unclear. The CDR3 is 11 amino acids. Trimming cost V 7 bases and J 2 bases, with 5 bases left between them. The germline V gene has CDR1 WSHSY and CDR2 SAAADI. CDR3 sequence: CASTNQETQYF. The CDR3 DNA is TGCGCCAGCACCAATCAAGAGACCCAGTACTTC.

This clonotype showed up many times. V is TRBV28 and J is TRBJ2-2; 7 nucleotides agree with TRBD2. This CDR3 is 14 amino acids long. In germline, CDR1 is MDHEN, CDR2 SYDVKM. V shed 5 bases and J 1 base; nucleotides not matched to a gene: 1. Here the CDR3 reads CASSGRGNTGELFF. The CDR3 region has the DNA TGTGCCAGCAGTGGGAGGGGGAACACCGGGGAGCTGTTTTTT. The complete variable domain, with remaining parts taken from reference TRBV28 and TRBJ2-2, reads DVKVTQSSRYLVKRTGEKVFLECVQDMDHENMFWYRQDPGLGLRLIYFSYDVKMKEKGDIPEGYSVSREKKERFSLILESASTNQTSMYLCASSGRGNTGELFFGEGSRLTVL.

This clonotype was picked up a small number of times. This sequence joins TRBV7-9 and TRBJ2-7, with unresolved D. CDR1 and CDR2 (germline): SEHNR, FQNEAQ (reference sequence). The CDR3 runs to 11 residues. Trimming took 5 bases from V and 4 from J, leaving 6 bases between them. CDR3: CASSRNYEQYF. The CDR3 region has the DNA TGTGCCAGCAGCCGAAATTACGAGCAGTACTTC.

The rearrangement uses TRBV7-9 and TRBJ2-1; 8 bases map to TRBD2. Germline CDR1 is SEHNR and CDR2 is FQNEAQ (reference sequence). V shed 6 bases and J 2 bases; nucleotides not matched to a gene: 9. The CDR3 runs 16 residues. The chain's CDR3 is CASRPPPGLAYNEQFF. CDR3 nucleotide sequence: TGTGCCAGCAGACCACCACCGGGACTAGCCTACAATGAGCAGTTCTTC.

This sequence joins TRBV28 and TRBJ2-7; the D gene is possibly TRBD1 (5 bases). The germline CDR1 and CDR2 sequences are MDHEN and SYDVKM. V gave up 2 bases and J gave up 6 bases, with 11 bases separating them. This CDR3 has 13 amino acids. The CDR3 DNA sequence: TGTGCCAGCAGTTTACAGGGCCGCCGCGAGCAGTACTTC. Its protein is CASSLQGRREQYF.

The rearrangement joins TRBV12-3 or TRBV12-4 to TRBJ2-1; the match to TRBD2 covers 14 bases. This CDR3 is 16 amino acids long. V lost 1 base, J lost 6 bases, and 2 bases stayed unmatched. This CDR3 reads CASSLGLAGGSNEQFF. In nucleotides, the CDR3 is TGTGCCAGCAGTTTAGGACTAGCGGGAGGGAGCAATGAGCAGTTCTTC.

This clonotype was seen repeatedly, ten times or more. The rearrangement joins TRBV29-1 to TRBJ2-5; tentative D call: TRBD2 (5 bases). Germline V CDR1 and CDR2: SQVTM, ANQGSEA. This CDR3 spans 12 amino acids. Deletions cut 7 bases from V and 4 bases from J, with 13 bases between. The CDR3 is CSAKVGRETQYF. DNA of the CDR3: TGCAGCGCAAAGGTGGGGAGAGAGACCCAGTACTTC.

The chain combines TRBV27 with TRBJ2-7, with 9 bases identical to TRBD1. Germline CDR1 and CDR2: MNHEY and SMNVEV (reference sequence). V was pared by 3 bases and J by 3 bases, with 3 bases of the junction left unmatched. The CDR3 is made up of 14 amino acids. The CDR3 DNA is TGTGCCAGCAGTTTGGCGACAGGGGGCTACGAGCAGTACTTC. It yields the protein CASSLATGGYEQYF.

The V call is TRBV6-1, the J call TRBJ1-5; tentatively, D is TRBD1 (5 bases). The length of the CDR3 is 17 residues. Germline CDR1 MNHNS, CDR2 SASEGT. The V end was cut by 6 bases, the J end by 1 base, with 19 bases between. The CDR3 region is CASRPPSGGGSNQPQHF. CDR3 bases: TGTGCCAGCAGGCCCCCCTCGGGGGGAGGCAGCAATCAGCCCCAGCATTTT.

This clonotype was recorded many times. The rearrangement links TRBV28 to TRBJ2-3, with D perhaps TRBD1 or TRBD2 (5 bases each). Trimming stripped 2 bases from V and 2 bases from J, with 23 bases between. Germline V gives CDR1 MDHEN, CDR2 SYDVKM. The length of the CDR3 is 19 residues. CDR3: CASSLNAAFGTDLTDTQYF. The CDR3 DNA sequence: TGTGCCAGCAGTTTAAATGCCGCGTTCGGGACCGACCTCACAGATACGCAGTATTTT.

This clonotype appeared many times. The chain uses TRBV2 and TRBJ2-7; D assignment may be TRBD1 or TRBD2 (5 bases each). Trimming left V 6 bases short and J 5 bases short, with 11 bases between. The length of the CDR3 is 12 residues. CDR1 and CDR2 from the germline V gene are SNHLY and FYNNEI. In DNA form, the CDR3 reads TGTGCCAGCAGCCTGTGGGACGACGAGCAGTACTTC. Translation gives CASSLWDDEQYF.

The rearrangement uses TRBV25-1 and TRBJ1-1, with D unclear. This CDR3 comprises 15 residues. The germline V gene has CDR1 MGHDK and CDR2 SYGVNS. V lost 3 bases and J 4 bases, leaving 15 bases between the germline ends. The CDR3 DNA follows: TGTGCCAGCAGTGATCGACGGCTTATAGGCACTGAAGCTTTCTTT. Amino acid sequence: CASSDRRLIGTEAFF.

The V call is TRBV4-2, the J call TRBJ2-1; no reliable D call. Trimming shortened V by 0 bases and J by 6 bases, and 6 bases separated the two germline ends. Looked up from germline, CDR1 is LGHNA and CDR2 is YNFKEQ. This CDR3 spans 13 amino acids. CDR3: CASSQDLFNEQFF. Here the CDR3 DNA reads TGTGCCAGCAGCCAAGATCTATTCAATGAGCAGTTCTTC.

This clonotype has more than one count but fewer than ten. This chain uses TRBV10-3 with TRBJ2-2, with a tentative D call TRBD2 (6 bases). This CDR3 contains 15 residues. V was pared by 2 bases and J by 3 bases, with 10 bases between. Per germline, CDR1 ENHRY and CDR2 SYGVKD. CDR3 sequence (DNA): TGTGCCATCAGTGAGGAGGCGGGATACACCGGGGAGCTGTTTTTT. It specifies CAISEEAGYTGELFF.

This clonotype occurred many times. This chain joins TRBV6-2 or TRBV6-3 and TRBJ2-3; a possible D gene is TRBD2 (5 bases). V was shortened by 10 bases and J by 6 bases, with 17 bases between the two germline ends. Germline CDR1 is MNHEY and CDR2 is SVGEGT. This CDR3 has 13 residues. CDR3 nucleotides: TGTGCCAACTCCCTAGCCCTGGGGGATACGCAGTATTTT. It specifies CANSLALGDTQYF.

V is TRBV30 and J is TRBJ1-1; D is unclear. The CDR3 extends over 12 amino acids. Trimming removed 0 bases at V and 7 bases at J, with 9 bases between. Per the germline V gene, CDR1 is GTSNPN and CDR2 is SVGIG (reference sequence). In DNA form, the CDR3 reads TGTGCCTGGAGTGTGAGGTACATTGAAGCTTTCTTT. This gives the protein CAWSVRYIEAFF.

This clonotype was recorded a few times. The CDR3 protein is CASSQDRGSTDTQYF. DNA of the CDR3: TGCGCCAGCAGCCAAGACAGGGGGTCCACAGATACGCAGTATTTT. The J gene is TRBJ2-3, the V gene TRBV5-1, with TRBD1 matching over 9 bases. The CDR3 contains 15 residues. Germline V gives CDR1 SGHRS, CDR2 YFSETQ. Trimming cost V 4 bases and J 2 bases; bases outside gene matches: 5.

The chain recombines TRBV15 with TRBJ2-7; 7 nucleotides align to TRBD2. The germline V gene encodes CDR1 LNHNV and CDR2 YYDKDF (reference sequence). The CDR3 loop spans 16 amino acids. The J segment lost 2 bases and the V segment lost 0 bases, leaving 7 bases of the junction unmatched. This CDR3 is CATSRDYGRPPYEQYF. CDR3 coding DNA: TGTGCCACCAGCAGAGATTACGGGAGGCCGCCCTACGAGCAGTACTTC.

V is TRBV19 and J is TRBJ2-5, with TRBD2 matching over 10 bases. Germline CDR1 and CDR2: LNHDA and SQIVND (reference sequence). CDR3 length: 15 amino acids. Trimming at V came to 5 bases and at J to 3 bases, leaving 6 bases not matched to a gene. The CDR3 is CASSLEGTSEETQYF. CDR3 in DNA: TGTGCCAGTAGTCTCGAGGGGACTAGCGAAGAGACCCAGTACTTC.

This clonotype occurred a few times. The rearrangement uses TRBV28 and TRBJ2-3; weak D call: TRBD2 (6 bases). Trimming removed 1 base from V and 6 bases from J, with 14 bases in between. CDR1 is MDHEN and CDR2 is SYDVKM in the germline V gene. There are 15 residues in the CDR3. As DNA, the CDR3 is TGTGCCAGCAGTTTATCGAGTCTGGAGGGGGATACGCAGTATTTT. Translated: CASSLSSLEGDTQYF. Supplemented by reference TRBV28 and TRBJ2-3, the full variable domain reads DVKVTQSSRYLVKRTGEKVFLECVQDMDHENMFWYRQDPGLGLRLIYFSYDVKMKEKGDIPEGYSVSREKKERFSLILESASTNQTSMYLCASSLSSLEGDTQYFGPGTRLTVL.

This clonotype has only a few counts. The chain links TRBV6-6 to TRBJ1-4; D is unclear. This CDR3 is built from 13 residues. CDR1 and CDR2 (germline): MNHNY, SVGAGI (reference sequence). Trimming pared 4 bases from V and 7 bases from J, leaving 10 bases between. CDR3 protein: CASSSLMSEKLFF. The CDR3 DNA follows: TGTGCCAGCAGTTCCCTGATGAGTGAAAAACTGTTTTTT.

This clonotype was counted only a few times. The chain carries TRBV28 and TRBJ1-1; 7 nucleotides align to TRBD1. V shed 2 bases, J shed 2 bases, and the junction held 8 bases outside the gene matches. The CDR3 has 16 residues. In germline, CDR1 is MDHEN, CDR2 SYDVKM. CDR3 bases: TGTGCCAGCAGTTTACCTTTCGGACAGGCCAACACTGAAGCTTTCTTT. This gives the protein CASSLPFGQANTEAFF. Variable domain in full (rest from reference TRBV28 and TRBJ1-1): DVKVTQSSRYLVKRTGEKVFLECVQDMDHENMFWYRQDPGLGLRLIYFSYDVKMKEKGDIPEGYSVSREKKERFSLILESASTNQTSMYLCASSLPFGQANTEAFFGQGTRLTVV.

This rearrangement joins TRBV27 to TRBJ1-1; tentatively, D is TRBD1 (6 bases). The germline V and J ends were trimmed by 5 bases and 2 bases, with 15 bases remaining between them. The CDR3 is 15 residues long. The germline CDR1 and CDR2 sequences are MNHEY and SMNVEV (reference sequence). This CDR3 reads CASSSLSGANTEAFF. The CDR3 DNA sequence: TGTGCCAGCAGTAGCCTCTCAGGGGCAAACACTGAAGCTTTCTTT.

This clonotype was observed a handful of times. This chain links TRBV20-1 with TRBJ2-1; D might be TRBD2 (6 bases). Trimming removed 0 bases from V and 9 bases from J, with 12 bases in between. Germline V gene sequence: CDR1 DFQATT, CDR2 SNEGSKA (reference sequence). The CDR3 consists of 13 residues. As DNA, the CDR3 is TGCAGTGCTAGAGATGAGGCGGGACGTGAGCAGTTCTTC. Amino acid sequence: CSARDEAGREQFF.

The J gene is TRBJ1-2, the V gene TRBV6-2 or TRBV6-3, with D unclear. Germline V gene lookup returns CDR1 MNHEY and CDR2 SVGEGT. This CDR3 is 14 amino acids long. V lost 2 bases to trimming and J lost 5 bases, with 12 bases between them. CDR3 amino acids: CASSYRTAGYGYTF. The CDR3 region has the DNA TGTGCCAGCAGTTACCGAACTGCGGGGTATGGCTACACCTTC.

The table lists this clonotype with many counts. The chain combines TRBV20-1 with TRBJ2-3; 7 nucleotides align to TRBD2. This CDR3 region has 13 residues. The V and J ends lost 6 bases and 5 bases, in that order; junction bases with no gene match: 8. The germline CDR1 and CDR2 sequences are DFQATT and SNEGSKA (reference sequence). CDR3 sequence reads: CSAHQGGRDTQYF. CDR3 nucleotide sequence: TGCAGTGCCCATCAGGGCGGGAGAGATACGCAGTATTTT.

The chain combines TRBV27 with TRBJ2-1; no firm D call. Germline-derived CDR1 and CDR2 are MNHEY and SMNVEV (reference sequence). The CDR3 consists of 15 residues. V lost 3 bases to trimming and J lost 0 bases, with 9 bases between them. CDR3 bases: TGTGCCAGCAGTTTGTTTTATAGCTCCTACAATGAGCAGTTCTTC. It encodes CASSLFYSSYNEQFF.